What follows are 12 T cell receptor beta chains derived from one specimen sequenced in a study of T cells in Graves' hyperthyroidism and ophthalmopathy. Amplified regions were TCR beta CDR3 sequences from RNA transcripts. The HTBI primer set was used in a first-round RT-PCR of the TCR CDR3. In TCRdb, the multiplex PCR reads were re-called with MiXCR into one record per CDR3 protein. Of around 600,000 distinct CDR3 sequences in the sample, 16% were seen once. What was sequenced was blood. These receptors originate from a woman aged 40 to 49 with Graves' ophthalmopathy.

This clonotype was seen many times. V is TRBV2 and J is TRBJ2-3; 9 bases are shared with TRBD2. This CDR3 has 14 residues. Germline loops: CDR1 SNHLY, CDR2 FYNNEI. Unmatched junction bases numbered 3, after V lost 7 bases and J lost 1 base. CDR3 region: CASNRLAGTDTQYF. The CDR3, as DNA: TGTGCCAGCAATCGACTAGCGGGCACAGATACGCAGTATTTT.

This rearrangement joins TRBV9 to TRBJ2-5; no clear D gene. The germline CDR1 and CDR2 sequences are SGDLS and YYNGEE. V lost 0 bases, J lost 5 bases, and 11 bases lay in between. CDR3 length: 14 amino acids. The CDR3 spells CASSVDFYLETQYF. The CDR3, as DNA: TGTGCCAGCAGCGTAGATTTCTACTTGGAGACCCAGTACTTC.

The V call is TRBV27, the J call TRBJ2-3, with 7 nucleotides matching TRBD1. The CDR3 contains 14 residues. CDR1 is MNHEY and CDR2 is SMNVEV in the germline V gene (reference sequence). Unmatched junction bases numbered 8, after V lost 3 bases and J lost 8 bases. Here the CDR3 reads CASSLRGLGGTQYF. The CDR3 nucleotides are TGTGCCAGCAGTTTGAGGGGGCTTGGAGGTACGCAGTATTTT.

This clonotype appeared a few times. This sequence joins TRBV3-1 and TRBJ2-3; 9 bases are shared with TRBD2. This CDR3 region has 18 residues. V dropped 0 bases and J dropped 3; count of bases not matched to a gene: 10. Germline values: CDR1 LGHDT, CDR2 YNNKEL (reference sequence). The CDR3 here is CASSQDPSSGMRTDTQYF. CDR3 sequence (DNA): TGTGCCAGCAGCCAAGACCCTTCTAGCGGGATGAGGACAGATACGCAGTATTTT.

Ten or more counts support this clonotype. The CDR3 sequence: CSARVGSDTQYF. CDR3 coding DNA: TGCAGTGCTAGAGTGGGCTCAGATACGCAGTATTTT. This chain joins TRBV20-1 and TRBJ2-3; no definite D call. Trimming took 1 base from V and 4 from J, leaving 6 bases between them. This CDR3 has 12 residues. Germline values: CDR1 DFQATT, CDR2 SNEGSKA (reference sequence).

This clonotype was counted ten times or more. The chain employs TRBV7-6 and TRBJ2-1; maybe TRBD2 (6 bases). Per germline, CDR1 SGHVS and CDR2 FNYEAQ. Trimming took 1 base from V and 7 from J, leaving 14 bases between them. The CDR3 is made up of 15 amino acids. CDR3 nucleotide sequence: TGTGCCAGCAGCTTAGGGGCGGGGTGGCGAAATGAGCAGTTCTTC. Amino acids: CASSLGAGWRNEQFF.

This clonotype was detected many times. V gene TRBV6-1 combines with J gene TRBJ1-3; D call uncertain. CDR1 is MNHNS, CDR2 SASEGT, per germline. The V gene lost 6 bases and the J gene lost 0 bases, with 12 bases spanning the gap. This CDR3 is 15 amino acids long. The CDR3 DNA sequence: TGTGCCAGCAGCAATGGACGGGGCTCTGGAAACACCATATATTTT. Its translation is CASSNGRGSGNTIYF.

This clonotype was counted at least ten times. DNA of the CDR3: TGTGCCAGCAGCTCTGGGACAGGGCAATTCGTCACTGAAGCTTTCTTT. This sequence encodes CASSSGTGQFVTEAFF. The V and J genes are TRBV3-1 and TRBJ1-1; the match to TRBD1 covers 9 bases. Germline values: CDR1 LGHDT, CDR2 YNNKEL (reference sequence). The length of the CDR3 is 16 residues. After removal of 5 bases from V and 4 bases from J, the junction contained 11 bases not matched to a gene.

In this sample, this clonotype turned up many times. The chain's CDR3 is CASSDFGVDTQYF. The DNA for the CDR3 is TGTGCCAGCAGTGATTTCGGAGTAGATACGCAGTATTTT. J is TRBJ2-3 and V is TRBV2; D uncertain. Trimming pared 3 bases from V and 5 bases from J, leaving 9 bases between. The CDR3 loop spans 13 amino acids. The germline V gene encodes CDR1 SNHLY and CDR2 FYNNEI.

This clonotype was detected many times. The chain joins TRBV11-2 to TRBJ2-3; no reliable D call. This CDR3 contains 16 residues. Germline V gene data show CDR1 as SGHAT and CDR2 as FQNNGV. V was trimmed by 3 bases and J by 0 bases, leaving 13 bases between them. The CDR3 reads CASSFSSRLSTDTQYF. The CDR3, as DNA: TGTGCCAGCAGCTTTTCCAGTCGCCTCAGCACAGATACGCAGTATTTT.

This clonotype has a count of ten or more. The chain couples TRBV5-1 to TRBJ1-1; possible D gene TRBD1, 5 bases. Germline loops: CDR1 SGHRS, CDR2 YFSETQ. The V end lost 4 bases, the J end lost 1 base, and 17 bases lay between the germline ends. This CDR3 has 16 residues. The CDR3 DNA sequence: TGCGCCAGCAGCCGGGGCGACGGGGTCGGGAACACTGAAGCTTTCTTT. Translation: CASSRGDGVGNTEAFF.

In this sample, this clonotype turned up a few times. J is TRBJ2-7 and V is TRBV4-1; 7 bases match TRBD1. From germline, CDR1 is MGHRA and CDR2 YSYEKL. V lost 1 base to trimming and J lost 0 bases; unmatched junction nucleotides: 12. This CDR3 has 18 residues. CDR3 DNA sequence: TGCGCCAGCAGCCAAGCGGACAGGTTTTCCCTGAGCTCCTACGAGCAGTACTTC. This encodes CASSQADRFSLSSYEQYF.